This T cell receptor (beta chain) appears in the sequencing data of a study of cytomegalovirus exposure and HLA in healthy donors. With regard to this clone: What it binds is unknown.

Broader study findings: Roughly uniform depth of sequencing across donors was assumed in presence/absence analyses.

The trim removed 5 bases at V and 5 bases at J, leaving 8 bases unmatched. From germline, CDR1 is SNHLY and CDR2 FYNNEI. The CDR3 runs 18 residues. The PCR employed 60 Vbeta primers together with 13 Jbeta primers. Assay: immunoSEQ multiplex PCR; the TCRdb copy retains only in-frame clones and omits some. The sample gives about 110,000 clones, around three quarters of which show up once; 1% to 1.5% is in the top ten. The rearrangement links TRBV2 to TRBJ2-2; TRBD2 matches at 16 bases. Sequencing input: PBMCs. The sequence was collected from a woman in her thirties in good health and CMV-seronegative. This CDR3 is CASSRGLAGGLSTGELFF. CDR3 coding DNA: TGTGCCAGCAGTCGGGGACTAGCGGGGGGGCTGAGTACCGGGGAGCTGTTTTTT.